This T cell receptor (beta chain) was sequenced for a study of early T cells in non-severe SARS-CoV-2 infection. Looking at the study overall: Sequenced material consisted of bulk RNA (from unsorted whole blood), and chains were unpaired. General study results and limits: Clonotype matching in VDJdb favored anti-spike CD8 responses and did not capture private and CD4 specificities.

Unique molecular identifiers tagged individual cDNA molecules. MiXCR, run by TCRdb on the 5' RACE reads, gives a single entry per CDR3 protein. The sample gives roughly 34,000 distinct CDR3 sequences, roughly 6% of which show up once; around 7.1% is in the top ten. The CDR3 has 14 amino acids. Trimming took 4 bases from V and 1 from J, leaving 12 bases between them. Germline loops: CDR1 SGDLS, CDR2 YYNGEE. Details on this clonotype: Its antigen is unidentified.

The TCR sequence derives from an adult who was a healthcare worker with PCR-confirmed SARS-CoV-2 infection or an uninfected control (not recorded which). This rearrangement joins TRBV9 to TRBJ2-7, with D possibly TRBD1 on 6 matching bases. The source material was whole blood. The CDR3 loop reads CASSPETGSYEQYF. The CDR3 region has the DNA TGTGCCAGCAGCCCCGAGACAGGTTCCTACGAGCAGTACTTC.